This T cell receptor (beta chain) comes out of a study of T cell clonotyping in hematopoietic cell transplantation. Whole-study findings and limits: Pathologically expanded recipient clonotypes increased progressively from day 30 to day 180 as diversity fell. Broader posttransplant TCR repertoire diversity was predicted by graft donor and pretransplant recipient Inverse Simpson Index values. At the given depth, recipient repertoires were over 95% de novo clonotypes.

Germline V lookup: CDR1 MNHEY, CDR2 SVGAGI. This CDR3 has 13 amino acids. V dropped 8 bases and J dropped 4 bases, with 15 bases sitting between them. Method: immunoSEQ multiplex PCR; TCRdb's copy keeps in-frame clones and lacks some. The sample contains tens of thousands of clones, roughly 96% of which appear only once. As concerns this clone: The target antigen is unknown.

This chain links TRBV6-5 with TRBJ2-7; D might be TRBD1 (6 bases). Specimen: peripheral blood mononuclear cells. The receptor comes from a man under 40 in good health. Some clones in this sample may be carry-over from other donors' samples. DNA of the CDR3: TGTGCCAGCGCCCGGCAGGGGCCGTACGAGCAGTACTTC. It yields the protein CASARQGPYEQYF.